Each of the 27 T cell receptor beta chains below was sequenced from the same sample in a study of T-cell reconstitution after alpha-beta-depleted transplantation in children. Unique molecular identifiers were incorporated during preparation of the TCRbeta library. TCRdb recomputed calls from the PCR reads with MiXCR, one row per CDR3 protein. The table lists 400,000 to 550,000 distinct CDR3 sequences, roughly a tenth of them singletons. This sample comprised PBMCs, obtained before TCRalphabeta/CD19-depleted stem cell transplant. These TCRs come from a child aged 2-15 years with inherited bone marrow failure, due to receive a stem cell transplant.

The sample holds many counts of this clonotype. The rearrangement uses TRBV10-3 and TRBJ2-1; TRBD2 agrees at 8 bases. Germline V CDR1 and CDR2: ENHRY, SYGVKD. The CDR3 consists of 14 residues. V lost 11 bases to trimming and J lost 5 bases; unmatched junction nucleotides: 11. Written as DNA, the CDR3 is TGTGCCGGGAAAGACGACGGGGGGGACAATGAGCAGTTCTTC. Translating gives CAGKDDGGDNEQFF.

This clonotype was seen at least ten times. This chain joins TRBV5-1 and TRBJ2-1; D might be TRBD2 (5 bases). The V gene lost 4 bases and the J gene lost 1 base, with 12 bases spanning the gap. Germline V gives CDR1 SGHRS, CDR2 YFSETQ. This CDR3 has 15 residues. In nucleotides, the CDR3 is TGCGCCAGCAGCAGCGAAAGCGGATCCTACAATGAGCAGTTCTTC. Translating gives CASSSESGSYNEQFF. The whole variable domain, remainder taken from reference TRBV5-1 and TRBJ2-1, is KAGVTQTPRYLIKTRGQQVTLSCSPISGHRSVSWYQQTPGQGLQFLFEYFSETQRNKGNFPGRFSGRQFSNSRSEMNVSTLELGDSALYLCASSSESGSYNEQFFGPGTRLTVL.

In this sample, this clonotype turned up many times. CDR3 protein: CASSGGGLGRTQYF. CDR3 in DNA: TGTGCCAGCAGTGGGGGAGGGCTAGGGCGTACGCAGTATTTT. The chain has TRBV6-1 and TRBJ2-3; the match to TRBD2 covers 7 bases. CDR3 length equals 14 residues. The V gene's germline CDR1 is MNHNS and CDR2 SASEGT. Losses at the gene ends were 4 bases for V and 8 bases for J; bases not matched to a gene: 9.

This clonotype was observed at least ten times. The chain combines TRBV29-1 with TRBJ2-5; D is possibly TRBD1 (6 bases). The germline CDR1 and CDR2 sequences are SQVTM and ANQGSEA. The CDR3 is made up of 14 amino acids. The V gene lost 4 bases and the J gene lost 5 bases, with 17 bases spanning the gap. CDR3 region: CSVGPGNRAETQYF. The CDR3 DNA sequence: TGCAGCGTTGGGCCGGGGAACAGGGCGGAGACCCAGTACTTC.

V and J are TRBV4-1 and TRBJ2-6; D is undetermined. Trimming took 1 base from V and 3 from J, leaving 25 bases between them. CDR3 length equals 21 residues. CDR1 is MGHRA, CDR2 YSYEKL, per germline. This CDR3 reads CASSQARVLGPSVFGANVLTF. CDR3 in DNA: TGCGCCAGCAGCCAAGCTAGGGTGTTGGGCCCGTCCGTATTTGGGGCCAACGTCCTGACTTTC.

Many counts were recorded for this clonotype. CDR3 sequence: CASGGTVHYNEQFF. CDR3 bases: TGTGCCAGCGGCGGGACAGTCCATTACAATGAGCAGTTCTTC. This chain connects TRBV28 to TRBJ2-1, with D tentatively TRBD1 (7 bases). Trimming removed 8 bases from V and 4 bases from J, with 15 bases in between. Germline V gene data show CDR1 as MDHEN and CDR2 as SYDVKM. This CDR3 is 14 amino acids long.

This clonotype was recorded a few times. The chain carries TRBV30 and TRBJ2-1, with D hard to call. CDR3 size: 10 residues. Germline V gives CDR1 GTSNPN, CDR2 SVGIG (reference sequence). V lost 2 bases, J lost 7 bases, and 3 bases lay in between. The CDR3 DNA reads TGTGCCTGGAGTCCTAATGAGCAGTTCTTC. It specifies CAWSPNEQFF.

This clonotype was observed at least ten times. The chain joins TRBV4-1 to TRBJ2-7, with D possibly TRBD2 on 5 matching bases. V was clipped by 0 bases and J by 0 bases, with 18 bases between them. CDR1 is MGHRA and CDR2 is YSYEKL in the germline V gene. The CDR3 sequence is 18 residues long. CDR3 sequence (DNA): TGCGCCAGCAGCCAAGAAAATGGCCCAGGACTGAGCTCCTACGAGCAGTACTTC. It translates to CASSQENGPGLSSYEQYF.

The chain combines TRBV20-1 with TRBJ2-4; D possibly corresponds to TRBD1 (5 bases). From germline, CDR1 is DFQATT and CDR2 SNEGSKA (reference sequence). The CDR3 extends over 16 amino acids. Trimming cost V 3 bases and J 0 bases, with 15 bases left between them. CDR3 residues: CSASPKAGLAKNIQYF. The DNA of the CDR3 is TGCAGTGCTAGCCCTAAGGCAGGGTTAGCCAAAAACATTCAGTACTTC.

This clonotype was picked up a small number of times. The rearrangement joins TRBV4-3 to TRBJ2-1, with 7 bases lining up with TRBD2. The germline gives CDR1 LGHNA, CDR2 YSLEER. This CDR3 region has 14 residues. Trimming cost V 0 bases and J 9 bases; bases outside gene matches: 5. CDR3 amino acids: CASSQDSGLVEQFF. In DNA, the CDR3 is TGCGCCAGCAGCCAAGACTCCGGACTAGTTGAGCAGTTCTTC.

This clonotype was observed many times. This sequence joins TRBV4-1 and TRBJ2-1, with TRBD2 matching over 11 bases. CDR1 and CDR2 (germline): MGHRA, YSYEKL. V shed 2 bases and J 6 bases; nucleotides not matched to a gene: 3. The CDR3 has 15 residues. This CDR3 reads CASSQTSGRSNEQFF. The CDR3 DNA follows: TGCGCCAGCAGCCAAACTAGCGGGAGAAGCAATGAGCAGTTCTTC.

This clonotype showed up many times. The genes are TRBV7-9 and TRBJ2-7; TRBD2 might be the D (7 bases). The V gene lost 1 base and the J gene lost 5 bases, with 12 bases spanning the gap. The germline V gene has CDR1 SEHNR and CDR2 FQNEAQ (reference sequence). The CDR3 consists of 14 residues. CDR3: CASSLDGGGDEQYF. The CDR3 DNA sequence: TGTGCCAGCAGCTTAGATGGAGGGGGGGACGAGCAGTACTTC.

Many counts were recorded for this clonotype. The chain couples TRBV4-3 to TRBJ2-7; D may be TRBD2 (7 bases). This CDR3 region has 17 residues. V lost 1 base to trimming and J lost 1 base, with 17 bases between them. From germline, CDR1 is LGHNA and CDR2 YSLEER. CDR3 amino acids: CASSQGWEGGFSYEQYF. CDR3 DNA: TGCGCCAGCAGCCAAGGTTGGGAGGGGGGGTTTTCCTACGAGCAGTACTTC.

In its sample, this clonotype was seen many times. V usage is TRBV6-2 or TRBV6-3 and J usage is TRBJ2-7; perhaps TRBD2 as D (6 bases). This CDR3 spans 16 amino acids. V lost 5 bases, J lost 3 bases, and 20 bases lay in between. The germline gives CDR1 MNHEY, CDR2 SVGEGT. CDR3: CASSAREIAEIYEQYF. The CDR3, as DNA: TGTGCCAGCAGTGCCCGTGAAATAGCGGAAATCTACGAGCAGTACTTC.

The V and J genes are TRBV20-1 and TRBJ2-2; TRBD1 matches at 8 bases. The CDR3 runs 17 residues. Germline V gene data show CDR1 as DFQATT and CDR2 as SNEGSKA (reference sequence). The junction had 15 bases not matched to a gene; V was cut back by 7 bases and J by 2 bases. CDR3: CSVWGQAGTINTGELFF. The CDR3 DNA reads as TGCAGTGTCTGGGGACAGGCGGGGACCATTAACACCGGGGAGCTGTTTTTT.

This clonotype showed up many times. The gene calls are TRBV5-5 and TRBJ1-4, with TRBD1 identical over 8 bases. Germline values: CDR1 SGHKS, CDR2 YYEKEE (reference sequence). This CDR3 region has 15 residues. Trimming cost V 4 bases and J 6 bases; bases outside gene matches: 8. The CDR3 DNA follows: TGTGCCAGCAGCCCCATGGGACAGGATTATGAAAAACTGTTTTTT. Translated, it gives CASSPMGQDYEKLFF.

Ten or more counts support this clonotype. Written as DNA, the CDR3 is TGCGCCAGCAGCGAGATGGTGCTAAGAGGGTCGGATGAGCAGTTCTTC. Translation gives CASSEMVLRGSDEQFF. The V and J genes are TRBV5-1 and TRBJ2-1; possibly TRBD2 for D (5 bases). Trimming stripped 4 bases from V and 8 bases from J, with 22 bases between. CDR1 is SGHRS, CDR2 YFSETQ, per germline. The CDR3 length is 16 residues.

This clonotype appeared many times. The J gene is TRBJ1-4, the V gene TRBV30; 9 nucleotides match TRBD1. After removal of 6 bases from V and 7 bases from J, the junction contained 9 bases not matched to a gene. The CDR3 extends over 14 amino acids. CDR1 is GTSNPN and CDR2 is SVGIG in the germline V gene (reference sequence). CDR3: CACSRDRATEKLFF. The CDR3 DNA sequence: TGTGCCTGCAGCCGGGACAGGGCGACTGAAAAACTGTTTTTT.

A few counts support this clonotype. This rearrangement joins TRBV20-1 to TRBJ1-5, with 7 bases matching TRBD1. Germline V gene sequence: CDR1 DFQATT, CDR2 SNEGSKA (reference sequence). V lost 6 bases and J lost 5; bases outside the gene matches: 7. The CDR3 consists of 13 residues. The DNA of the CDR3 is TGCAGTGCCGGACAGGCTTTTGATCAGCCCCAGCATTTT. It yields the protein CSAGQAFDQPQHF.

The CDR3 region is CSASSGLAGDYEQYF. CDR3 nucleotide sequence: TGCAGTGCTAGTTCCGGACTAGCGGGAGACTACGAGCAGTACTTC. The genes are TRBV20-1 and TRBJ2-7, with TRBD2 identical over 13 bases. This CDR3 comprises 15 residues. CDR1 DFQATT and CDR2 SNEGSKA come from the germline V gene (reference sequence). V lost 3 bases to trimming and J lost 3 bases; unmatched junction nucleotides: 5.

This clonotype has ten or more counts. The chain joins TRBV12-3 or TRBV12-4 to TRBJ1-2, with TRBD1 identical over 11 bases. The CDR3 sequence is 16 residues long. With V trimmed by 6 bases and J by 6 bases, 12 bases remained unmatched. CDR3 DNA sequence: TGTGCCAGCAGCCCCCGTGGGACAGGGGGGAACCATGGCTACACCTTC. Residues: CASSPRGTGGNHGYTF.

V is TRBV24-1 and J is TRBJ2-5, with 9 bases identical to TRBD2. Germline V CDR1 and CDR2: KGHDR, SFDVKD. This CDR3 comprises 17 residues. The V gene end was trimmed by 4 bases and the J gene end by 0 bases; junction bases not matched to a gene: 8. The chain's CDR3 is CATSESLAGRYQETQYF. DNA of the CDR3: TGTGCCACCAGTGAGTCCCTAGCGGGACGGTACCAAGAGACCCAGTACTTC.

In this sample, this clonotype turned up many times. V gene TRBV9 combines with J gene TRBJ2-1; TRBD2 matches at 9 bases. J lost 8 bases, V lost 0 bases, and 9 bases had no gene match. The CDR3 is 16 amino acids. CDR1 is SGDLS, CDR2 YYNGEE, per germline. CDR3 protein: CASSVVGGRAVHEQFF. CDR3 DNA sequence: TGTGCCAGCAGCGTAGTGGGCGGGAGGGCCGTACATGAGCAGTTCTTC. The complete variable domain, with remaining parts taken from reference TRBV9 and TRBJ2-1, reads DSGVTQTPKHLITATGQRVTLRCSPRSGDLSVYWYQQSLDQGLQFLIQYYNGEERAKGNILERFSAQQFPDLHSELNLSSLELGDSALYFCASSVVGGRAVHEQFFGPGTRLTVL.

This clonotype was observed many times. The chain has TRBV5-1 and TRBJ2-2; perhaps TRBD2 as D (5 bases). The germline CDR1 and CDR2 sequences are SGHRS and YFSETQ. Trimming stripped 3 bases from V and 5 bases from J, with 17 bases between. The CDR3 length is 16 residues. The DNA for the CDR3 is TGCGCCAGCAGCTCTGCACTAGTCGGTAGAACCGGGGAGCTGTTTTTT. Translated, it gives CASSSALVGRTGELFF.

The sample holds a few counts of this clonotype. The CDR3 DNA reads TGCGCCAGCAGCTGGACCCCCCGGACGGACAGGGCCTACGAGCAGTACTTC. This codes for CASSWTPRTDRAYEQYF. V and J are TRBV5-1 and TRBJ2-7, with 8 nucleotides matching TRBD1. The CDR3 is made up of 17 amino acids. Germline CDR1 SGHRS, CDR2 YFSETQ. V trimming: 3 bases; J trimming: 2 bases; junction bases outside the gene matches: 13.

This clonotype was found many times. The CDR3 coding sequence is TGTGCCATCAGCCCCCTGGTAGCGCCACTACGCGAGCAGTACTTC. It translates to CAISPLVAPLREQYF. The chain recombines TRBV10-3 with TRBJ2-7, with D tentatively TRBD2 (5 bases). CDR1 is ENHRY and CDR2 is SYGVKD in the germline V gene. The CDR3 has 15 residues. V was cut by 6 bases and J by 6 bases, with 21 bases left in between.

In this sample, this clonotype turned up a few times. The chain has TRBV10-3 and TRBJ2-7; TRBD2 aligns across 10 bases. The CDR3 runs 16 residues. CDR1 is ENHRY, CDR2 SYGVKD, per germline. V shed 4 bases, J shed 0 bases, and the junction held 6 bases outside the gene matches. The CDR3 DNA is TGTGCCATCAGTGGGGACGCTAGCGGGAGCTCCTACGAGCAGTACTTC. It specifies CAISGDASGSSYEQYF.